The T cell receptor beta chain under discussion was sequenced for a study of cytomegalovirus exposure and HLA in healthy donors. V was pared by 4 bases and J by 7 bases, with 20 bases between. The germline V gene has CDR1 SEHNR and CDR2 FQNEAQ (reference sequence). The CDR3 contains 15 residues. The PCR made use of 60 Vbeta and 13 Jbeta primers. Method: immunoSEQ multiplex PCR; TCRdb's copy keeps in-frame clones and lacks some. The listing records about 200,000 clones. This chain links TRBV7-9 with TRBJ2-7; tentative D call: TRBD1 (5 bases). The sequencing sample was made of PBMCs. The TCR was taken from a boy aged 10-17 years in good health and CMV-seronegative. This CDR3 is CASSSQQAPFEEQYF. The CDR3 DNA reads TGTGCCAGCAGCTCACAACAGGCCCCTTTCGAGGAGCAGTACTTC.